Listed here is a single TCR beta chain. The sample holds a few counts of this clonotype. No antigen is known for it. Per-nucleotide qualities are absent, and no much larger clonotype sits a single base away. According to the germline V gene (reference sequence), CDR1 reads SEHNR and CDR2 reads FQNEAQ. Compared with germline, V lacks 4 bases and J lacks 3 bases; bases without a gene match: 8. The CDR3 contains 16 residues, cysteine and phenylalanine counted. Only the CDR3 portion is preserved as DNA: 48 bases, with reading frame beginning at the first base. The sample comes from a study of CD8 T cells in ankylosing spondylitis (dated by TCRdb to the late 2010s). About the investigation overall: To find TCR variants linked to disease, the study profiled T cell receptor beta repertoires in ankylosing spondylitis patients and healthy donors. Peripheral blood was sampled, and synovial fluid was additionally collected from ankylosing spondylitis patients. In total, the full study cohort was made up of about 99 healthy donors and about two dozen ankylosing spondylitis patients.

Sequencing relied on an Illumina HiSeq 2500. TCR beta libraries were prepared by quantitative 5'-RACE with molecular barcodes. The published analysis was carried out like this. Disease-linked TCR variants were identified with a new computational method built on a probabilistic model of VDJ rearrangement. TCRdb reran the public reads through fastp at Q25 and MiXCR, keeping productive beta chains. Rows merge per CDR3 protein into single entries with the most common DNA and genes. None of the V and J calls come from the authors' own analysis; TCRdb made them. The sample table records 220,000 or so distinct CDR3 sequences; around 20% of these occur just once. Under 55% of the sample lies in the top ten. Paper-wide results and their limitations: A CD8+ phenotype was shown by the disease-linked clones, which were found at relatively low frequencies in peripheral blood. A TCR beta motif of several highly homologous amino acid variants appeared characteristic of blood from ankylosing spondylitis patients. The disease-linked clones were reported as significantly enriched in matched synovial fluid samples from ankylosing spondylitis patients. Some motif variants were previously reported in synovial fluid and blood of reactive arthritis patients, suggesting common disease-initiation mechanisms.

The sequenced material came from blood, either unsorted or a sorted T cell fraction (not recorded which). This sequence was found in a male donor with ankylosing spondylitis. The rearrangement combines TRBV7-9 with TRBJ2-2; 7 middle bases align to TRBD2. CDR3 loop: CASSSGASGYTGELFF. The sequenced DNA: TGTGCCAGCAGCTCCGGGGCTAGCGGATACACCGGGGAGCTGTTTTTT.